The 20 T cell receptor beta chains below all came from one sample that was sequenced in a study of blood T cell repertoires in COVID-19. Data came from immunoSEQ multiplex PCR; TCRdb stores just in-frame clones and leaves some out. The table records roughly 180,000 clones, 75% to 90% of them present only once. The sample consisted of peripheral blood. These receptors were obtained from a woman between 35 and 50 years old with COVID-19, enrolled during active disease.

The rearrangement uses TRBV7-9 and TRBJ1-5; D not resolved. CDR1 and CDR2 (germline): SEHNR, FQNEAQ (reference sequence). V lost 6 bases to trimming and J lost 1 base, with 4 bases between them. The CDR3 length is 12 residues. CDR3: CASSRSNQPQHF. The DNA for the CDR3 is TGTGCCAGCAGTCGGAGCAATCAGCCCCAGCATTTT.

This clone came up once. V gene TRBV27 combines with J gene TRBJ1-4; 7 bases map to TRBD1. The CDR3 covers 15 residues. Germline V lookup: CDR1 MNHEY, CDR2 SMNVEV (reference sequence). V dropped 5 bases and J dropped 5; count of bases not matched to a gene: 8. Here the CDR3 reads CASSPNDRVNEKLFF. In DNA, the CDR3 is TGTGCCAGCAGTCCGAACGACAGGGTCAATGAAAAACTGTTTTTT.

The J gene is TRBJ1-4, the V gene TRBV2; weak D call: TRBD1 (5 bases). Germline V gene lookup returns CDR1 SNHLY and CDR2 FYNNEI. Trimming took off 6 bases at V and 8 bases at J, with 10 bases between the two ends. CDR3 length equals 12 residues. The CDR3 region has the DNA TGTGCCAGCAGGGGGCCTGGGGAAAAACTGTTTTTT. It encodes CASRGPGEKLFF.

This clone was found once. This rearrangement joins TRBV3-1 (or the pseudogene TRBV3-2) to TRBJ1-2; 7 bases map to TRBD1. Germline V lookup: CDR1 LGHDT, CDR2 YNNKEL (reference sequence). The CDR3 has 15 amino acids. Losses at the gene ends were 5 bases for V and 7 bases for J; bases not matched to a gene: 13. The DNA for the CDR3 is TGTGCCAGCAGCACGAGTCGACGGGACAGCGCTGGCTACACCTTC. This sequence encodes CASSTSRRDSAGYTF.

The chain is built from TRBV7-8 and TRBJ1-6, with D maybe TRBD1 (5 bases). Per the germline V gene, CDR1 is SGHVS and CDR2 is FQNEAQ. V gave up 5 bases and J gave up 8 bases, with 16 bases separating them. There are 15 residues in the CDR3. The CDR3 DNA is TGTGCCAGCAGCCCGCCTACCCGGGGGGATTCACCCCTCCACTTT. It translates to CASSPPTRGDSPLHF. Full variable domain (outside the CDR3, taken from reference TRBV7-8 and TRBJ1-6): GAGVSQSPRYKVAKRGQDVALRCDPISGHVSLFWYQQALGQGPEFLTYFQNEAQLDKSGLPSDRFFAERPEGSVSTLKIQRTQQEDSAVYLCASSPPTRGDSPLHFGNGTRLTVT.

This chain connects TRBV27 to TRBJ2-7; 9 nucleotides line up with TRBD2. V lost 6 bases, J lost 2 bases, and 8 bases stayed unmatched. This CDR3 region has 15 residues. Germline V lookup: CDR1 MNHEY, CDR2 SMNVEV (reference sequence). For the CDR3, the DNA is TGTGCCAGCAGAATAGGGCTAGCGGGGACCTACGAGCAGTACTTC. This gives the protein CASRIGLAGTYEQYF.

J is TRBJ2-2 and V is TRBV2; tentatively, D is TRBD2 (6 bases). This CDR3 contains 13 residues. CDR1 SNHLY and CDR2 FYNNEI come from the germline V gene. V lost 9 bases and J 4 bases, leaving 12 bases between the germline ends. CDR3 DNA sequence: TGTGCCAGGGGCGGGGCCTTCACCGGGGAGCTGTTTTTT. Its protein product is CARGGAFTGELFF.

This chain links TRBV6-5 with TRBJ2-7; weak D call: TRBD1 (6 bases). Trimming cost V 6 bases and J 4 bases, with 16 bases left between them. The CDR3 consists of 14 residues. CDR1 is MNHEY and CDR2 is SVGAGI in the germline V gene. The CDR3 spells CASSSGQRIYEQYF. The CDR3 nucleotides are TGTGCCAGCAGCTCCGGACAGCGCATATACGAGCAGTACTTC.

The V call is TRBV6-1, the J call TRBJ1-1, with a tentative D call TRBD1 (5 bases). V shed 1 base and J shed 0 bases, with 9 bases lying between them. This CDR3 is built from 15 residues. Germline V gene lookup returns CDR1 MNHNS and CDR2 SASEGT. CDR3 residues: CASSEVGAMNTEAFF. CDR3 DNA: TGTGCCAGCAGTGAAGTAGGGGCCATGAACACTGAAGCTTTCTTT.

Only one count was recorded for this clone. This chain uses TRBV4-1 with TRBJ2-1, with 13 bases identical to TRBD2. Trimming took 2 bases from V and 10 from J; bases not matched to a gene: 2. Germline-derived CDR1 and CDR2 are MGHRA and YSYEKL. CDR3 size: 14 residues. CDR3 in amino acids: CASSQTSGRAEQFF. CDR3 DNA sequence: TGCGCCAGCAGCCAAACTAGCGGGAGGGCCGAGCAGTTCTTC.

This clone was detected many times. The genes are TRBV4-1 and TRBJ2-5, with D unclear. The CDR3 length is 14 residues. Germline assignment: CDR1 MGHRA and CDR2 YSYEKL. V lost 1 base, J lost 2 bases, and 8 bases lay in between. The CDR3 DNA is TGCGCCAGCAGCCAAGCACAGATTCAAGAGACCCAGTACTTC. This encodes CASSQAQIQETQYF.

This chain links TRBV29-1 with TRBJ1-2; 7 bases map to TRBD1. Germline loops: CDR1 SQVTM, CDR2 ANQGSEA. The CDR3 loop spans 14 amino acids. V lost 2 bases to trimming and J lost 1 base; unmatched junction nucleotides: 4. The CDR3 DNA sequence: TGCAGCGTTGAAACTACAGGGGTTAACTATGGCTACACCTTC. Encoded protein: CSVETTGVNYGYTF.

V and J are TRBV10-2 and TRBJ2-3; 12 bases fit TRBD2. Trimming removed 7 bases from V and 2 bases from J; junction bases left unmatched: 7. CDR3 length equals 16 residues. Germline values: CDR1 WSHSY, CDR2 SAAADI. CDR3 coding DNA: TGCGCCAGCATTTCCAGACTAGCGGGGGACACAGATACGCAGTATTTT. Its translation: CASISRLAGDTDTQYF.

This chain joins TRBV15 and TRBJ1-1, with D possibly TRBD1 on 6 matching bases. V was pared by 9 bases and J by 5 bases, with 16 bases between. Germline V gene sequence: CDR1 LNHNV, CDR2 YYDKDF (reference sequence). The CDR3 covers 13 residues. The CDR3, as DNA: TGTGCCACAGGGGGGGGTCGGTATACTGAAGCTTTCTTT. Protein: CATGGGRYTEAFF.

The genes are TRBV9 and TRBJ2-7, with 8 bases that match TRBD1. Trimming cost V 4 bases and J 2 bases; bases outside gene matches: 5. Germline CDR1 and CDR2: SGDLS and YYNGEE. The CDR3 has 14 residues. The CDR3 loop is CASSPGQGPYEQYF. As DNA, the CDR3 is TGTGCCAGCAGCCCAGGACAGGGACCCTACGAGCAGTACTTC.

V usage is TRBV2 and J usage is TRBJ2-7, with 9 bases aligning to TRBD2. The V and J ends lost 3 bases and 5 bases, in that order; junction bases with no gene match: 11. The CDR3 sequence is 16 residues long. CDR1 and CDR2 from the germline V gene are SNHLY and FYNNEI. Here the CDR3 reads CASSDERGEVRHEQYF. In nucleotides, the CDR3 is TGTGCCAGCAGTGACGAGCGGGGGGAGGTCAGACACGAGCAGTACTTC.

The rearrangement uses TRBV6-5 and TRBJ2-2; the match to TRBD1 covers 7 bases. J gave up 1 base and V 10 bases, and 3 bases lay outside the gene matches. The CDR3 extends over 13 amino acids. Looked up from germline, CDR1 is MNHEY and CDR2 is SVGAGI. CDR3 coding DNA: TGTGCCACCCGACAGGGGAACACCGGGGAGCTGTTTTTT. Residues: CATRQGNTGELFF.

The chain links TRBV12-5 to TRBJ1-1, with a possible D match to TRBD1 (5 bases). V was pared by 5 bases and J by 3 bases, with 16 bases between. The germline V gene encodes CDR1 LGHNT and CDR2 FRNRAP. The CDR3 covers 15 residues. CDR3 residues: CASGLVEGVDTEAFF. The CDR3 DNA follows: TGTGCTAGTGGTCTAGTCGAAGGGGTCGACACTGAAGCTTTCTTT.

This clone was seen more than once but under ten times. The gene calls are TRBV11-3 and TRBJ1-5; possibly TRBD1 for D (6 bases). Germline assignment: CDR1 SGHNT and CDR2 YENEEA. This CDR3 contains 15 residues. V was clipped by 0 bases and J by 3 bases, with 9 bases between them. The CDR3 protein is CASSLEGGPNQPQHF. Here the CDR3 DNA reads TGTGCCAGCAGCTTAGAGGGGGGGCCCAATCAGCCCCAGCATTTT.

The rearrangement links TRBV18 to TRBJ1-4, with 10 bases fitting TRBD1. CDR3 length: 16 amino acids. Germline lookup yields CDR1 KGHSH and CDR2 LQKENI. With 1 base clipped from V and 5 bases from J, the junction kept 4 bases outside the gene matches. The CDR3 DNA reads TGTGCCAGCTCACCACTGCCGGGACAGGGGAATGAAAAACTGTTTTTT. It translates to CASSPLPGQGNEKLFF.